The 18 T cell receptor beta chains in this list originate from one sample, sequenced in a study of blood T cell repertoires in COVID-19. Using immunoSEQ multiplex PCR, the repertoire was profiled, and TCRdb retains in-frame clones only, with some absent. Of around 340,000 clones listed, roughly 90% are singletons. Sequencing used PBMCs or T cells enriched from blood (not recorded which). The receptors shown here come from a woman aged 25 to 45 who had been exposed to COVID-19.

The chain has TRBV7-9 and TRBJ2-1; a possible D gene is TRBD1 (5 bases). V lost 5 bases and J lost 2, with 13 bases in between. Germline V gene sequence: CDR1 SEHNR, CDR2 FQNEAQ (reference sequence). This CDR3 is 15 amino acids long. Here the CDR3 DNA reads TGTGCCAGCAGCCGTAGGGGTTCCACCTACAATGAGCAGTTCTTC. Its translation: CASSRRGSTYNEQFF.

This chain uses TRBV4-2 with TRBJ2-7; D possibly corresponds to TRBD2 (7 bases). V was clipped by 1 base and J by 5 bases, with 9 bases between them. CDR1 is LGHNA and CDR2 is YNFKEQ in the germline V gene. The CDR3 loop spans 13 amino acids. CDR3 sequence reads: CASSQGEGDEQYF. CDR3 coding DNA: TGTGCCAGCAGCCAAGGGGAGGGGGACGAGCAGTACTTC.

The chain uses TRBV9 and TRBJ1-2; 9 bases fit TRBD1. The germline CDR1 and CDR2 sequences are SGDLS and YYNGEE. CDR3 length: 15 residues. With 4 bases clipped from V and 5 bases from J, the junction kept 9 bases outside the gene matches. In DNA, the CDR3 is TGTGCCAGCAGCCCACAGGGGGCCTCTTGGTATGGCTACACCTTC. Translating gives CASSPQGASWYGYTF.

The rearrangement uses TRBV6-5 and TRBJ1-2; TRBD1 agrees at 7 bases. This CDR3 region has 14 residues. J lost 1 base, V lost 5 bases, and 4 bases had no gene match. CDR1 is MNHEY and CDR2 is SVGAGI in the germline V gene. DNA for the CDR3: TGTGCCAGCAGTAGACAGGGAGATAACTATGGCTACACCTTC. It yields the protein CASSRQGDNYGYTF.

This chain links TRBV2 with TRBJ2-3; 13 positions agree with TRBD2. This CDR3 has 18 residues. J gave up 7 bases and V 6 bases, and 16 bases lay outside the gene matches. Germline loops: CDR1 SNHLY, CDR2 FYNNEI. Here the CDR3 DNA reads TGTGCCAGCAGCCTCGTGTGGACGGGACTAGCGGGATCTTATACGCAGTATTTT. This sequence encodes CASSLVWTGLAGSYTQYF.

V and J are TRBV28 and TRBJ2-2, with 9 bases lining up with TRBD1. J was trimmed by 5 bases and V by 6 bases; bases with no gene match: 7. Germline assignment: CDR1 MDHEN and CDR2 SYDVKM. The CDR3 totals 15 residues. CDR3 loop: CASSPGTGTTGELFF. In DNA, the CDR3 is TGTGCCAGCAGCCCCGGGACAGGGACGACCGGGGAGCTGTTTTTT. Based on the CDR3 plus reference TRBV28 and TRBJ2-2, the full variable domain is DVKVTQSSRYLVKRTGEKVFLECVQDMDHENMFWYRQDPGLGLRLIYFSYDVKMKEKGDIPEGYSVSREKKERFSLILESASTNQTSMYLCASSPGTGTTGELFFGEGSRLTVL.

V is TRBV19 and J is TRBJ2-1; 11 nucleotides agree with TRBD2. Germline trimming cut 5 bases from V and 9 bases from J; bases unmatched to any gene: 12. This CDR3 spans 16 amino acids. The germline CDR1 and CDR2 sequences are LNHDA and SQIVND (reference sequence). The CDR3 DNA follows: TGTGCCAGTAGTGGCCCCGTAGCGGGAGGGCCGGTTGAGCAGTTCTTC. It yields the protein CASSGPVAGGPVEQFF.

This sequence joins TRBV11-2 and TRBJ2-1; 10 bases align to TRBD2. Per germline, CDR1 SGHAT and CDR2 FQNNGV. The CDR3 loop spans 15 amino acids. Trimming cost V 5 bases and J 4 bases; bases outside gene matches: 5. Here the CDR3 reads CASSASGGKYNEQFF. The CDR3 bases are TGTGCCAGCAGCGCTAGCGGGGGAAAATACAATGAGCAGTTCTTC. Full variable domain (missing parts from reference TRBV11-2 and TRBJ2-1): EAGVAQSPRYKIIEKRQSVAFWCNPISGHATLYWYQQILGQGPKLLIQFQNNGVVDDSQLPKDRFSAERLKGVDSTLKIQPAKLEDSAVYLCASSASGGKYNEQFFGPGTRLTVL.

J is TRBJ2-2 and V is TRBV10-1, with D possibly TRBD1 on 5 matching bases. This CDR3 has 14 amino acids. Germline assignment: CDR1 WNHNN and CDR2 SYGVQD (reference sequence). V was pared by 8 bases and J by 5 bases, with 15 bases between. The CDR3: CASGRSQGTGELFF. The CDR3 bases are TGCGCCAGCGGCAGAAGCCAGGGAACCGGGGAGCTGTTTTTT.

This rearrangement joins TRBV24-1 to TRBJ2-1; 9 bases fit TRBD1. CDR3 length: 20 residues. After removal of 4 bases from V and 4 bases from J, the junction contained 19 bases not matched to a gene. In germline, CDR1 is KGHDR, CDR2 SFDVKD. The CDR3 region has the DNA TGTGCCACCAGTGACCCTGTCCCGGGACAGGGCCAGGGGGGGTACAATGAGCAGTTCTTC. It translates to CATSDPVPGQGQGGYNEQFF.

The chain carries TRBV6-5 and TRBJ1-1; weak D call: TRBD1 (5 bases). This CDR3 contains 16 residues. Germline V gene data show CDR1 as MNHEY and CDR2 as SVGAGI. Trimming pared 2 bases from V and 4 bases from J, leaving 17 bases between. CDR3 amino acids: CASSYSVGGGGTEAFF. In DNA form, the CDR3 reads TGTGCCAGCAGTTACAGTGTCGGGGGGGGAGGCACTGAAGCTTTCTTT.

This CDR3 reads CASSEWNTGEVEAFF. The CDR3 DNA reads as TGTGCCAGCAGTGAATGGAATACAGGGGAAGTAGAAGCTTTCTTT. The chain employs TRBV25-1 and TRBJ1-1, with 7 bases lining up with TRBD1. After removal of 1 base from V and 8 bases from J, the junction contained 10 bases not matched to a gene. This CDR3 is built from 15 residues. CDR1 and CDR2 (germline): MGHDK, SYGVNS.

The chain carries TRBV11-2 and TRBJ1-4; TRBD1 might be the D (6 bases). This CDR3 is built from 15 residues. CDR1 is SGHAT, CDR2 FQNNGV, per germline. V gave up 5 bases and J gave up 6 bases, with 16 bases separating them. The chain's CDR3 is CASSPQQGWYEKLFF. For the CDR3, the DNA is TGTGCCAGCAGCCCGCAACAGGGCTGGTATGAAAAACTGTTTTTT.

V is TRBV10-3 and J is TRBJ2-3, with 7 bases identical to TRBD1. The CDR3 totals 16 residues. From germline, CDR1 is ENHRY and CDR2 SYGVKD. V trimming: 2 bases; J trimming: 3 bases; junction bases outside the gene matches: 8. The CDR3 spells CAISEPPDRRTDTQYF. DNA for the CDR3: TGTGCCATCAGTGAGCCCCCGGACAGGAGGACAGATACGCAGTATTTT.

V and J are TRBV14 and TRBJ1-4, with 7 positions matching TRBD1. The CDR3 totals 15 residues. The J segment lost 7 bases and the V segment lost 4 bases, leaving 9 bases of the junction unmatched. In germline, CDR1 is SGHDN, CDR2 FVKESK. The CDR3 here is CASSPHKGAGEKLFF. CDR3 nucleotide sequence: TGTGCCAGCAGCCCTCACAAGGGGGCGGGTGAAAAACTGTTTTTT. Full variable domain (missing parts from reference TRBV14 and TRBJ1-4): EAGVTQFPSHSVIEKGQTVTLRCDPISGHDNLYWYRRVMGKEIKFLLHFVKESKQDESGMPNNRFLAERTGGTYSTLKVQPAELEDSGVYFCASSPHKGAGEKLFFGSGTQLSVL.

This clone was observed a handful of times. The chain is built from TRBV4-1 and TRBJ1-6; possibly TRBD1 for D (5 bases). Germline-derived CDR1 and CDR2 are MGHRA and YSYEKL. Trimming took 0 bases from V and 7 from J, leaving 13 bases between them. The CDR3 extends over 16 amino acids. CDR3 DNA: TGCGCCAGCAGCCAAGACATCAGGGTTTGGAATTCACCCCTCCACTTT. Encoded protein: CASSQDIRVWNSPLHF.

The chain is built from TRBV28 and TRBJ1-2; 7 nucleotides agree with TRBD1. Germline CDR1 reads MDHEN; CDR2 reads SYDVKM. With 5 bases clipped from V and 4 bases from J, the junction kept 4 bases outside the gene matches. This CDR3 is 13 amino acids long. CDR3: CASSRDSPYGYTF. For the CDR3, the DNA is TGTGCCAGCAGTCGGGACAGTCCCTATGGCTACACCTTC.

This chain joins TRBV5-1 and TRBJ2-3; TRBD2 agrees at 14 bases. CDR1 and CDR2 from the germline V gene are SGHRS and YFSETQ. The CDR3 is 16 residues long. The V and J ends lost 2 bases and 5 bases, in that order; junction bases with no gene match: 4. In nucleotides, the CDR3 is TGCGCCAGCAGCTTTCGCGGACTAGCGGGAGGAGATACGCAGTATTTT. It is translated as CASSFRGLAGGDTQYF. The full variable domain, rest sourced from reference TRBV5-1 and TRBJ2-3, is KAGVTQTPRYLIKTRGQQVTLSCSPISGHRSVSWYQQTPGQGLQFLFEYFSETQRNKGNFPGRFSGRQFSNSRSEMNVSTLELGDSALYLCASSFRGLAGGDTQYFGPGTRLTVL.